This entry is about one T cell receptor (beta chain). CD25-based Treg depletion was applied to purified naive CD4+ T cells. Trimming took off 0 bases at V and 11 bases at J, with 28 bases between the two ends. CDR1 is LNHNV and CDR2 is YYDKDF in the germline V gene (reference sequence). This CDR3 region has 19 residues. MiXCR was run by TCRdb on the 5' RACE reads, yielding one entry per CDR3 protein. The sample includes some 62,000 distinct CDR3 sequences, around 30% of them seen just once. The TCR originated in a female donor with breast cancer. Sample: tumor-infiltrating naive CD4+ T cells sorted from the breast tumor. Indicated subset: naive CD4+ T cells, CD4+CD45RA+CD25-. The rearrangement uses TRBV15 and TRBJ1-4; the D gene is possibly TRBD1 (5 bases). In nucleotides, the CDR3 is TGTGCCACCAGCAGAGATACCCCCAGCGGTAAGGCCCAATCAGGGAAACTGTTTTTT. Translation gives CATSRDTPSGKAQSGKLFF.